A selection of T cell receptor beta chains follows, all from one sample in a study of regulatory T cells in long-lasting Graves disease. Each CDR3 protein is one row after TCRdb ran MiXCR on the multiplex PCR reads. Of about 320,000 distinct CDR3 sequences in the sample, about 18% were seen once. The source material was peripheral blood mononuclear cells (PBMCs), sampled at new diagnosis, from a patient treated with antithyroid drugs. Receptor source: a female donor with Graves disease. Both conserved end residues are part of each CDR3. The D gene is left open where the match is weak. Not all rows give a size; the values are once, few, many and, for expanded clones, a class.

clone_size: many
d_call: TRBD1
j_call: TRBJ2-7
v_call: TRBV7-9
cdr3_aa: CAIGAGQGQYEQYF
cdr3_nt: TGTGCCATCGGAGCGGGACAGGGGCAATACGAGCAGTACTTC

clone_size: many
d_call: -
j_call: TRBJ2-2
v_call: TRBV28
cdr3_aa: CASSLLRVANTGELFF
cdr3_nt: TGTGCCAGCAGTTTATTGCGGGTTGCGAACACCGGGGAGCTGTTTTTT

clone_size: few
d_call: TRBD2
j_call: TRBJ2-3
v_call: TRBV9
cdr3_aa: CASSAGESGRSDTQYF
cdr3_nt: TGTGCCAGCAGCGCTGGGGAAAGCGGGAGAAGCGATACGCAGTATTTT

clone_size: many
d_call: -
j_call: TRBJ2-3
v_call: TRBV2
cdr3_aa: CATLRSISTDTQYF
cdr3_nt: TGTGCCACGCTTCGAAGTATTAGTACAGATACGCAGTATTTT

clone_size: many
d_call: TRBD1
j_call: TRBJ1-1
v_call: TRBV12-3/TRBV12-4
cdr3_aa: CASILTGGTEAFF
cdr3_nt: TGTGCCAGCATCCTAACAGGGGGTACTGAAGCTTTCTTT

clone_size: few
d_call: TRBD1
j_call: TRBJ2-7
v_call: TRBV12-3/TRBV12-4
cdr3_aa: CASSLSEGAGEQYF
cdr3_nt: TGTGCCAGCAGTTTGTCCGAGGGGGCAGGCGAGCAGTACTTC

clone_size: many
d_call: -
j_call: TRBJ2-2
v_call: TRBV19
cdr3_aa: CASRSRGHADHPNTGELFF
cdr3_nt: TGTGCCAGCCGATCCCGAGGCCACGCAGACCATCCGAACACCGGGGAGCTGTTTTTT

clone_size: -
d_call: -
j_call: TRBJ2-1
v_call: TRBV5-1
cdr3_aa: CASTRGANEQFF
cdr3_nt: TGCGCCAGTACTAGGGGGGCCAATGAGCAGTTCTTC

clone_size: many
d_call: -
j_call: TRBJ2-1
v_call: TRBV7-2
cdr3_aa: CASSFGSSSYNEQFF
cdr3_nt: TGTGCCAGCAGCTTCGGCTCGAGCTCCTACAATGAGCAGTTCTTC

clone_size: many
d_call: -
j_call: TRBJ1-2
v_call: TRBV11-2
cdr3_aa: CASSLVRSSYGYTF
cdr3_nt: TGTGCCAGCAGCTTAGTGCGATCAAGCTATGGCTACACCTTC

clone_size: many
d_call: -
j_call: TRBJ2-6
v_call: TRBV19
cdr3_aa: CASSIRDSGANVLTF
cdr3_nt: TGTGCCAGTAGTATACGAGACTCTGGGGCCAACGTCCTGACTTTC

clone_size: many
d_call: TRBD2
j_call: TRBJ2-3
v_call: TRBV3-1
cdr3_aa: CASSLLAGGDTQYF
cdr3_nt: TGTGCCAGCAGTCTACTAGCGGGAGGGGATACGCAGTATTTT

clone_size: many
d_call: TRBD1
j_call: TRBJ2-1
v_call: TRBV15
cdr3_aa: CATSRVGGGMDEQFF
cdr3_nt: TGTGCCACCAGCAGAGTAGGGGGCGGTATGGATGAGCAGTTCTTC

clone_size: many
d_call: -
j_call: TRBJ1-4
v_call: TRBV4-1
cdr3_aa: CASSQGANEKLFF
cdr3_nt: TGCGCCAGCAGCCAAGGGGCTAATGAAAAACTGTTTTTT

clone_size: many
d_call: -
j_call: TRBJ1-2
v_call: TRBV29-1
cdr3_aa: CSAPDGTEPGDFRANGYTF
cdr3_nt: TGCAGCGCCCCGGATGGCACTGAGCCAGGGGATTTTCGGGCAAATGGCTACACCTTC

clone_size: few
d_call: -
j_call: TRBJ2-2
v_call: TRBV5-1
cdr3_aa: CASSLAVAGELFF
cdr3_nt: TGCGCCAGCAGCTTGGCCGTTGCCGGGGAGCTGTTTTTT

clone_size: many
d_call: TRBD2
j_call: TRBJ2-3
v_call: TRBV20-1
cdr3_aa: CSAEDLAGVVDTQYF
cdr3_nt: TGCAGTGCCGAGGACCTAGCGGGAGTTGTAGATACGCAGTATTTT

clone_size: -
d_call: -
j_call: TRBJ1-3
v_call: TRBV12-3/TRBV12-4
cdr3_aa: CASSLALGAGSGNTIYF
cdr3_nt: TGTGCCAGCAGTTTAGCGCTAGGGGCTGGGTCTGGAAACACCATATATTTT

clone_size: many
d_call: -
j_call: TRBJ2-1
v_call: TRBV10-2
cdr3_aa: CASRAAGSWKEQFF
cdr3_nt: TGCGCCAGCAGAGCGGCTGGGTCCTGGAAAGAGCAGTTCTTC

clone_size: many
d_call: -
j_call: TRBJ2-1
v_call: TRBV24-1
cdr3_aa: CATSDHAWRGRTNEQFF
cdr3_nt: TGTGCCACCAGTGACCATGCCTGGCGGGGGCGGACCAATGAGCAGTTCTTC

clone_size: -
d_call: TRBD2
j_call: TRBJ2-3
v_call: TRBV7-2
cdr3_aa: CASSDRGEGHTQYF
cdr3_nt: TGTGCCAGCAGCGATCGAGGGGAGGGGCATACGCAGTATTTT

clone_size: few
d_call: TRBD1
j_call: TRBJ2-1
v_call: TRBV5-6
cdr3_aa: CASSFGQGSYNEQFF
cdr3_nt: TGTGCCAGCAGCTTCGGACAGGGGTCTTACAATGAGCAGTTCTTC

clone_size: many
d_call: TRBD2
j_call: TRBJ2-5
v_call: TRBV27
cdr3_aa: CASSPGTSGETQYF
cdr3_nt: TGTGCCAGCAGTCCCGGGACTAGCGGGGAGACCCAGTACTTC

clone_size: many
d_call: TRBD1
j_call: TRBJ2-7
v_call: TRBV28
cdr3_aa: CASSVQGQRNYEQYF
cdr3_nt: TGTGCCAGCAGTGTGCAGGGACAGCGAAATTACGAGCAGTACTTC

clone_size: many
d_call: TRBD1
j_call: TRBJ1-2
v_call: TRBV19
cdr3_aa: CASSPRGTPFYGYTF
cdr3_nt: TGTGCCAGTAGTCCCAGGGGGACTCCTTTCTATGGCTACACCTTC

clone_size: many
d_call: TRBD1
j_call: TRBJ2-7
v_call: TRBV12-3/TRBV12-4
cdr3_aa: CASSKRDRGPYVQYF
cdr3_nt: TGTGCCAGCAGTAAAAGGGACAGGGGACCCTACGTGCAGTACTTC

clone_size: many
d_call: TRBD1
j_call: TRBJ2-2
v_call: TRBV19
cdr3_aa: CASSIGGPGQGNGELFF
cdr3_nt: TGTGCCAGTAGTATAGGGGGCCCGGGACAGGGTAACGGGGAGCTGTTTTTT

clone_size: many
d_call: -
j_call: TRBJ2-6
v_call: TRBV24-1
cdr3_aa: CATRGAGANVLTF
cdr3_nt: TGTGCCACCAGAGGGGCTGGGGCCAACGTCCTGACTTTC

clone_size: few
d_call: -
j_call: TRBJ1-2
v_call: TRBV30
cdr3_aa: CAWSVHGRNYDYTF
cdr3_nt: TGTGCCTGGAGTGTACACGGGAGAAACTATGACTACACCTTC

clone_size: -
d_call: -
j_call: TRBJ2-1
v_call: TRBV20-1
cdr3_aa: CSARNTGVSNEQFF
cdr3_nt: TGCAGTGCTAGGAATACGGGAGTAAGCAATGAGCAGTTCTTC

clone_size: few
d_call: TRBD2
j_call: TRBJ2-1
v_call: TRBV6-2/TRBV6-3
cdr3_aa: CASSYSAGTYNEQFF
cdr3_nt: TGTGCCAGCAGTTACTCAGCGGGGACCTACAATGAGCAGTTCTTC

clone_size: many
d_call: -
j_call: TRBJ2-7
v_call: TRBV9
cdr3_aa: CASSVGGLADISYEQYF
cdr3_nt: TGTGCCAGCAGCGTAGGTGGTCTGGCTGATATCTCCTACGAGCAGTACTTC

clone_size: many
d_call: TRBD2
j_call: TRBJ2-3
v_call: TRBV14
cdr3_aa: CASSQVPRTSRDTQYF
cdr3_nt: TGTGCCAGCAGCCAAGTTCCTAGGACTAGCAGAGATACGCAGTATTTT

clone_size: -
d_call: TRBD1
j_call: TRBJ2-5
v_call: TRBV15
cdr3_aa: CATSRAGGRRETQYF
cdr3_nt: TGTGCCACCAGCAGGGCAGGGGGCAGACGAGAGACCCAGTACTTC

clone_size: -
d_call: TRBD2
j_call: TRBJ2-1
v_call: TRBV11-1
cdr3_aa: CASSSKGLAGVNNEQFF
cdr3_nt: TGTGCCAGCAGCTCCAAAGGACTAGCGGGGGTCAACAATGAGCAGTTCTTC

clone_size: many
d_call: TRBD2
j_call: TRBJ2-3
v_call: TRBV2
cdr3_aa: CASSTPGLAGVSADTQYF
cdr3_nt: TGTGCCAGCAGTACGCCTGGCCTAGCGGGAGTTAGTGCAGATACGCAGTATTTT

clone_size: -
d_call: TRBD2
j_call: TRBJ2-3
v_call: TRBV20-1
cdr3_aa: CSARDLRGADTQYF
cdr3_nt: TGCAGTGCTAGAGATTTACGGGGGGCAGATACGCAGTATTTT

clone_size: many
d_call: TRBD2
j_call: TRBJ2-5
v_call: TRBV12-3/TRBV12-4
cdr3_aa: CASSLGGSETQYF
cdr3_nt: TGTGCCAGCAGTTTAGGCGGGAGCGAGACCCAGTACTTC

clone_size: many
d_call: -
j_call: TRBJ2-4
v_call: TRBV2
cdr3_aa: CASSVLAGVAKNIQYF
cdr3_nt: TGTGCCAGCAGTGTCCTGGCAGGGGTAGCCAAAAACATTCAGTACTTC

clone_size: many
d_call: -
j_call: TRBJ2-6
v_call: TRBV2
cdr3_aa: CASSQGPSGANVLTF
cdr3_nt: TGTGCCAGCAGTCAGGGGCCCTCTGGGGCCAACGTCCTGACTTTC

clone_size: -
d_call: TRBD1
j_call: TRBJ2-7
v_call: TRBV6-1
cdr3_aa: CASSGQGTYEQYF
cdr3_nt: TGTGCCAGCAGCGGACAGGGGACCTACGAGCAGTACTTC

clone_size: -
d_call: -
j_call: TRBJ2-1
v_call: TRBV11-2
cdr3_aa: CASSLGPRGLFYNEQFF
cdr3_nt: TGTGCCAGCAGCTTGGGCCCGAGGGGCCTATTCTACAATGAGCAGTTCTTC